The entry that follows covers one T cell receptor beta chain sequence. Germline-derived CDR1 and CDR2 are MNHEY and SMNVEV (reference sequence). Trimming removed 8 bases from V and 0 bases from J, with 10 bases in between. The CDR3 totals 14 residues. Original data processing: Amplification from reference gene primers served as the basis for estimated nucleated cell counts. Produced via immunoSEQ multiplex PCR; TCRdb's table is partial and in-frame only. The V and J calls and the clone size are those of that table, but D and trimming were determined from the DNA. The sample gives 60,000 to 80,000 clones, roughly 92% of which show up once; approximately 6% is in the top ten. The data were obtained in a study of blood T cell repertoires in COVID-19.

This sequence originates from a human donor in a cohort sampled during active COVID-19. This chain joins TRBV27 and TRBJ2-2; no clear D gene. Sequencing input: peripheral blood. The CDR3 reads CASCSLANTGELFF. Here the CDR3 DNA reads TGTGCCAGCTGTTCCCTAGCGAACACCGGGGAGCTGTTTTTT.